What follows are 8 T cell receptor beta chains derived from one specimen sequenced in a study of spatial heterogeneity in lung cancer. The time point here: sample taken at primary tumor resection. Whole RNA was taken from tumor, nontumor lung or frozen PBMC; it was then sequenced unsorted. TCRdb called the 5' RACE reads again in MiXCR, with one record for every CDR3 protein. The sample lists approximately 40,000 distinct CDR3 sequences, approximately 7% occurring once. Sequenced material: PBMCs, taken at surgery. The receptors were gathered from a female donor with early-stage non-small cell lung cancer.

This clonotype came up many times. The V call is TRBV12-3 or TRBV12-4, the J call TRBJ2-1; the D gene is possibly TRBD2 (5 bases). V was pared by 5 bases and J by 10 bases, with 15 bases between. CDR3 length equals 13 residues. The DNA for the CDR3 is TGTGCCAGCAGTCCGAGGGATTTGGGGGAGCAGTTCTTC. Its translation is CASSPRDLGEQFF.

The rearrangement links TRBV11-2 to TRBJ2-4; D is unclear. CDR1 SGHAT and CDR2 FQNNGV come from the germline V gene. V lost 6 bases to trimming and J lost 6 bases, with 6 bases between them. The CDR3 runs 11 residues. The CDR3 nucleotides are TGTGCCAGCAGTTCAATAAACATTCAGTACTTC. It translates to CASSSINIQYF.

As for this clonotype: This may arise from a read error, as a much more abundant clone is one base away. The chain joins TRBV11-2 to TRBJ2-5; possible D gene TRBD2, 6 bases. CDR3 length: 14 residues. CDR1 SGHAT and CDR2 FQNNGV come from the germline V gene. The CDR3 DNA reads as TGTGCCAGCAGCCAAGGGCGGGGTACAGAGACCCAGCACTTC. This gives the protein CASSQGRGTETQHF.

This clonotype was observed many times. The rearrangement links TRBV27 to TRBJ2-7; no reliable D call. V lost 5 bases and J lost 2, with 10 bases in between. CDR1 is MNHEY, CDR2 SMNVEV, per germline (reference sequence). This CDR3 spans 13 amino acids. CDR3 sequence (DNA): TGTGCCAGCAGTCCCGTTTCCCCCTACGAGCAGTACTTC. Translating it yields CASSPVSPYEQYF.

This clonotype has ten or more counts. The V and J genes are TRBV6-5 and TRBJ2-1; unclear D gene. This CDR3 has 15 amino acids. CDR1 MNHEY and CDR2 SVGAGI come from the germline V gene. Trimming stripped 2 bases from V and 2 bases from J, with 10 bases between. CDR3 nucleotides: TGTGCCAGCAGTTACAGGCCACCGCCCTACAATGAGCAGTTCTTC. This translates into CASSYRPPPYNEQFF.

This clonotype was picked up many times. The CDR3 protein is CSVSYLTGNYGYTF. DNA of the CDR3: TGCAGCGTTAGCTATTTGACAGGGAACTATGGCTACACCTTC. V and J are TRBV29-1 and TRBJ1-2, with 7 bases matching TRBD1. The CDR3 contains 14 residues. The germline V gene has CDR1 SQVTM and CDR2 ANQGSEA. With 5 bases clipped from V and 2 bases from J, the junction kept 8 bases outside the gene matches.

V is TRBV19 and J is TRBJ1-1; D call uncertain. Trimming took off 3 bases at V and 3 bases at J, with 8 bases between the two ends. The length of the CDR3 is 13 residues. Germline V CDR1 and CDR2: LNHDA, SQIVND (reference sequence). The CDR3 spells CASSMREDTEAFF. The DNA for the CDR3 is TGTGCCAGTAGTATGCGGGAAGACACTGAAGCTTTCTTT. The complete variable domain, with remaining parts taken from reference TRBV19 and TRBJ1-1, reads DGGITQSPKYLFRKEGQNVTLSCEQNLNHDAMYWYRQDPGQGLRLIYYSQIVNDFQKGDIAEGYSVSREKKESFPLTVTSAQKNPTAFYLCASSMREDTEAFFGQGTRLTVV.

The table lists this clonotype with many counts. The chain joins TRBV20-1 to TRBJ2-2; D remains ambiguous. Per germline, CDR1 DFQATT and CDR2 SNEGSKA (reference sequence). The CDR3 spans 13 residues. V was trimmed by 0 bases and J by 7 bases, leaving 9 bases between them. The CDR3 here is CSARDPLLGELFF. CDR3 DNA: TGCAGTGCTAGAGATCCCTTGCTCGGGGAGCTGTTTTTT.